This is a list of T cell receptor beta chains from one sample in a study of cytomegalovirus exposure and HLA in healthy donors. Produced via immunoSEQ multiplex PCR; TCRdb's table is partial and in-frame only. This sample has under 150,000 clones; roughly 60% occur once, and the top ten carry 2% to 2.5%. Source material: PBMCs. These receptors originate from a woman aged 40 to 50 in good health and CMV-seronegative. CDR3s include the opening cysteine and the closing phenylalanine or tryptophan. Each record gives: CDR3 DNA, CDR3 protein, D gene, clone size, J gene, V gene. A D gene is named only where the DNA matches it firmly. Clone size is given for some rows only: seen once, a few or many times, or a class if the clone is expanded.

TGTGCCAGCGCTCCCAACAGGGGCACAGATACGCAGTATTTT | CASAPNRGTDTQYF | . | . | TRBJ2-3 | TRBV6-6
TGTGCCAGCGCCAGGGACTGGAACACTGAAGCTTTCTTT | CASARDWNTEAFF | . | . | TRBJ1-1 | TRBV25-1
TGTGCCACCAGCAGAGATCGGCGCGACAGGGAGGTGTCAACTAATGAAAAACTGTTTTTT | CATSRDRRDREVSTNEKLFF | TRBD1 | . | TRBJ1-4 | TRBV15
TGTGCCAGCCTACAGGAAGGCAGGGTTATTGGTCAGCCCCAGCATTTT | CASLQEGRVIGQPQHF | . | few | TRBJ1-5 | TRBV19
TGCAGCGTTGGTCGCGTCACTGAAGCTTTCTTT | CSVGRVTEAFF | . | . | TRBJ1-1 | TRBV29-1
TGTGCCAGCAGCTGGGGGGCCGGGGGGCCGCAAGAGACCCAGTACTTC | CASSWGAGGPQETQYF | . | . | TRBJ2-5 | TRBV5-4
TGTGCCAGCTCCCGTCGGGGGAACGGTGCACCCCTCCACTTT | CASSRRGNGAPLHF | . | . | TRBJ1-6 | TRBV25-1
TGTGCCAGCAGCCTCGCCCTCCGGGGCACTGAAGCTTTCTTT | CASSLALRGTEAFF | . | . | TRBJ1-1 | TRBV28
TGTGCCAGCAGTCCAGGGACAGCCTTTCAGCCCCAGCATTTT | CASSPGTAFQPQHF | TRBD1 | . | TRBJ1-5 | TRBV27
TGTGCCAGCAGTACCACAGGGGGGAATGAGCAGTTCTTC | CASSTTGGNEQFF | TRBD1 | . | TRBJ2-1 | TRBV6-5
TGTGCCAGCAGCCTGCAGGGGTCGAACACTGAAGCTTTCTTT | CASSLQGSNTEAFF | . | . | TRBJ1-1 | TRBV27
TGTGCCAGCAGCTTAAACCCCCGGGTTCTCGGGGAGCTGTTTTTT | CASSLNPRVLGELFF | . | . | TRBJ2-2 | TRBV7-3
TGTGCCAGTCGATGGCAGGGGGGTCTCGGCTCTGGAAACACCATATATTTT | CASRWQGGLGSGNTIYF | TRBD1 | . | TRBJ1-3 | TRBV19